One and the same sample provided the 23 T cell receptor beta chains below, sequenced in a study of identical twins. TCRdb fed the 5' RACE reads into MiXCR, producing one record per CDR3 protein. The table shows 400,000 or so distinct CDR3 sequences, with about 10% occurring only once. Material for sequencing was naive T cells sorted from blood. The receptors were sampled from a woman between 50 and 59 years old in good health.

This clonotype occurred a few times. This chain uses TRBV7-6 with TRBJ1-1; possible D gene TRBD1, 6 bases. V was trimmed by 5 bases and J by 8 bases, leaving 15 bases between them. The CDR3 extends over 13 amino acids. Germline CDR1 SGHVS, CDR2 FNYEAQ. The CDR3 here is CASSLNIGGEAFF. Here the CDR3 DNA reads TGTGCCAGCAGCCTAAACATAGGGGGGGAAGCTTTCTTT.

The gene calls are TRBV6-5 and TRBJ2-1, with TRBD2 matching 10 bases. Unmatched junction bases numbered 3, after V lost 2 bases and J lost 8 bases. The germline V gene has CDR1 MNHEY and CDR2 SVGAGI. The CDR3 contains 14 residues. This CDR3 is CASSYGTSVYEQFF. CDR3 in DNA: TGTGCCAGCAGTTACGGGACTAGCGTTTATGAGCAGTTCTTC.

This clonotype has at least ten counts. The J gene is TRBJ2-7, the V gene TRBV12-3 or TRBV12-4; 7 bases map to TRBD1. Germline trimming cut 6 bases from V and 2 bases from J; bases unmatched to any gene: 4. This CDR3 spans 13 amino acids. CDR3 nucleotide sequence: TGTGCCAGCAGCCGACAGGGAACCTACGAGCAGTACGTC. Amino acids: CASSRQGTYEQYV.

The chain is built from TRBV24-1 and TRBJ2-4; maybe TRBD2 (6 bases). The CDR3 loop spans 15 amino acids. The germline CDR1 and CDR2 sequences are KGHDR and SFDVKD. The V and J ends lost 4 bases and 2 bases respectively, with 11 bases between them. In DNA, the CDR3 is TGTGCCACCAGTGACACGCGGGGACCCAAAAACATTCAGTACTTC. Its protein is CATSDTRGPKNIQYF.

This clonotype occurred a few times. This chain joins TRBV20-1 and TRBJ2-7; tentative D call: TRBD1 (6 bases). The CDR3 has 12 amino acids. The germline V gene encodes CDR1 DFQATT and CDR2 SNEGSKA (reference sequence). Trimming left V 3 bases short and J 2 bases short, with 8 bases between. This chain's CDR3 is CSASYRAYEQYF. CDR3 DNA: TGCAGTGCTAGTTACAGGGCCTACGAGCAGTACTTC.

This clonotype was detected only a few times. DNA for the CDR3: TGTGCCACCAGCAGAGGGGGACTAGCGGGAGGGACCGGGGAGCTGTTTTTT. Amino acids: CATSRGGLAGGTGELFF. The chain couples TRBV15 to TRBJ2-2, with 16 bases lining up with TRBD2. CDR3 length: 17 amino acids. With 1 base clipped from V and 5 bases from J, the junction kept 1 base outside the gene matches. CDR1 LNHNV and CDR2 YYDKDF come from the germline V gene (reference sequence). Full variable domain (remainder filled in from reference TRBV15 and TRBJ2-2): DAMVIQNPRYQVTQFGKPVTLSCSQTLNHNVMYWYQQKSSQAPKLLFHYYDKDFNNEADTPDNFQSRRPNTSFCFLDIRSPGLGDTAMYLCATSRGGLAGGTGELFFGEGSRLTVL.

V usage is TRBV4-1 and J usage is TRBJ2-7, with D perhaps being TRBD1 or TRBD2 (5 bases each). The CDR3 consists of 18 residues. V lost 2 bases to trimming and J lost 2 bases, with 22 bases between them. CDR1 MGHRA and CDR2 YSYEKL come from the germline V gene. The CDR3 DNA reads as TGCGCCAGCAGCCAATGGAGGTGGGACGGAAAAGGGACCTACGAGCAGTACTTC. This sequence encodes CASSQWRWDGKGTYEQYF.

This chain uses TRBV5-4 with TRBJ2-7; the D gene is possibly TRBD2 (5 bases). V shed 0 bases and J shed 0 bases, with 10 bases lying between them. CDR1 and CDR2 from the germline V gene are SGHNT and YYREEE (reference sequence). The CDR3 runs 15 residues. The CDR3 DNA sequence: TGTGCCAGCAGCTTGGGGAGACTAACCTCCTACGAGCAGTACTTC. Amino acids: CASSLGRLTSYEQYF.

This clonotype turned up a few times. This chain joins TRBV7-2 and TRBJ2-7; D call uncertain. CDR1 and CDR2 from the germline V gene are SGHTA and FQGNSA. The CDR3 spans 14 residues. V was shortened by 3 bases and J by 4 bases, with 13 bases between the two germline ends. The CDR3 DNA follows: TGTGCCAGCAGCTTTGGGCAGTCGCCGTACGAGCAGTACTTC. Residues: CASSFGQSPYEQYF. The whole variable domain, remainder taken from reference TRBV7-2 and TRBJ2-7, is GAGVSQSPSNKVTEKGKDVELRCDPISGHTALYWYRQSLGQGLEFLIYFQGNSAPDKSGLPSDRFSAERTGGSVSTLTIQRTQQEDSAVYLCASSFGQSPYEQYFGPGTRLTVT.

This chain links TRBV12-3 or TRBV12-4 with TRBJ2-2; TRBD2 might be the D (5 bases). There are 13 residues in the CDR3. Trimming removed 9 bases at V and 6 bases at J, with 14 bases between. CDR3 protein: CASRLSAPGELFF. CDR3 DNA sequence: TGTGCCAGTAGACTATCGGCCCCCGGGGAGCTGTTTTTT.

At least ten counts were recorded for this clonotype. The chain joins TRBV7-2 to TRBJ1-4, with D perhaps TRBD1 (5 bases). Between the trimmed V and J ends, which lost 5 bases and 10 bases, there was a span of 17 bases. Germline assignment: CDR1 SGHTA and CDR2 FQGNSA. The CDR3 contains 14 residues. CDR3: CASSIVVQGRKLFF. The CDR3 DNA reads TGTGCCAGCAGCATAGTTGTGCAGGGTCGAAAACTGTTTTTT.

This clonotype was counted many times. The gene calls are TRBV27 and TRBJ2-1; a weak D match, TRBD2 (6 bases). CDR3 size: 17 residues. Germline CDR1 reads MNHEY; CDR2 reads SMNVEV (reference sequence). V lost 6 bases and J 4 bases, leaving 22 bases between the germline ends. The CDR3 sequence: CASRNSRLERLYNEQFF. The CDR3 DNA is TGTGCCAGCAGAAACTCTAGACTAGAACGGTTGTACAATGAGCAGTTCTTC.

In its sample, this clonotype was seen a few times. One junction end does not reproduce the germline sequence, and a read error may be involved. V is TRBV12-3 or TRBV12-4 and J is TRBJ1-1; D not certain. This CDR3 is built from 13 residues. Here the CDR3 reads CASTLKVNTEAFF. The DNA of the CDR3 is TGTGCCAGCACTTTAAAGGTGAACACTGAAGCTTTCTTT.

The chain couples TRBV5-1 to TRBJ2-7; D is unclear. The CDR3 has 14 residues. V lost 0 bases and J 1 base, leaving 8 bases between the germline ends. Germline V gene data show CDR1 as SGHRS and CDR2 as YFSETQ. The DNA for the CDR3 is TGCGCCAGCAGCTTGGCTGGGGTATCCTACGAGCAGTACTTC. Translated: CASSLAGVSYEQYF.

The chain recombines TRBV7-6 with TRBJ2-3; D not resolved. Germline assignment: CDR1 SGHVS and CDR2 FNYEAQ. Between the trimmed V and J ends, which lost 1 base and 0 bases, there was a span of 8 bases. The CDR3 spans 15 residues. The CDR3 DNA follows: TGTGCCAGCAGCTTAGGGCCTAAAAGCACAGATACGCAGTATTTT. It specifies CASSLGPKSTDTQYF.

This clonotype was counted ten times or more. The V call is TRBV7-2, the J call TRBJ2-1; 7 bases are a match to TRBD1. V was clipped by 4 bases and J by 5 bases; unmatched bases: 5. This CDR3 has 14 residues. The germline gives CDR1 SGHTA, CDR2 FQGNSA. The CDR3 is CASSWRQGNNEQFF. The CDR3, as DNA: TGTGCCAGCAGCTGGAGACAGGGAAACAATGAGCAGTTCTTC.

This clonotype was counted between two and nine times. The chain is built from TRBV20-1 and TRBJ2-1; D is tentatively TRBD1 or TRBD2 (5 bases each). Trimming took 0 bases from V and 0 from J, leaving 18 bases between them. The V gene's germline CDR1 is DFQATT and CDR2 SNEGSKA (reference sequence). The CDR3 sequence is 18 residues long. The CDR3 region is CSARDTAGKGSSYNEQFF. CDR3 nucleotide sequence: TGCAGTGCTAGAGATACCGCTGGCAAGGGGAGCTCCTACAATGAGCAGTTCTTC.

This clonotype was seen many times. V usage is TRBV7-9 and J usage is TRBJ2-3; D not resolved. The CDR3 length is 14 residues. V lost 3 bases to trimming and J lost 4 bases, with 11 bases between them. Germline CDR1 is SEHNR and CDR2 is FQNEAQ (reference sequence). In DNA, the CDR3 is TGTGCCAGCAGCTTGAATGACACCCCAGATACGCAGTATTTT. It translates to CASSLNDTPDTQYF.

This chain connects TRBV10-1 to TRBJ2-1; D assignment may be TRBD1 or TRBD2 (6 bases each). The V end lost 7 bases, the J end lost 5 bases, and 9 bases lay between the germline ends. Per the germline V gene, CDR1 is WNHNN and CDR2 is SYGVQD (reference sequence). The CDR3 length is 12 residues. The CDR3 bases are TGCGCCAGCAAGGGGGGTAACAATGAGCAGTTCTTC. Its protein product is CASKGGNNEQFF.

Comment on this clonotype: Since a much larger clone is just one base distant, this may be a read error. The conserved final phenylalanine or tryptophan is absent from the CDR3, which likely points to a read error. The chain carries TRBV29-1 and TRBJ2-3, with D uncertain. CDR3 length: 14 amino acids. The V end lost 5 bases, the J end lost 2 bases, and 14 bases lay between the germline ends. Germline V gene lookup returns CDR1 SQVTM and CDR2 ANQGSEA. The CDR3 DNA reads TGCAGCGTTTCCTGGGTGACGATCACAGATACGCAGTATTGT. This gives the protein CSVSWVTITDTQYC.

In its sample, this clonotype was seen many times. This rearrangement joins TRBV7-9 to TRBJ2-3, with a possible D match to TRBD2 (5 bases). V gave up 5 bases and J gave up 0 bases, with 6 bases separating them. CDR3 length: 13 residues. Germline V CDR1 and CDR2: SEHNR, FQNEAQ (reference sequence). The CDR3 loop is CASSAGSTDTQYF. DNA of the CDR3: TGTGCCAGCAGCGCGGGTAGCACAGATACGCAGTATTTT.

At least ten counts were recorded for this clonotype. CDR3 residues: CASSFSGSNEQYF. The CDR3 DNA sequence: TGTGCCAGCAGTTTTAGCGGGAGCAACGAGCAGTACTTC. The rearrangement joins TRBV12-3 or TRBV12-4 to TRBJ2-7; 9 positions agree with TRBD2. This CDR3 spans 13 amino acids. Trimming at V came to 3 bases and at J to 5 bases, leaving 2 bases not matched to a gene.

Only a few counts were recorded for this clonotype. The rearrangement joins TRBV20-1 to TRBJ2-7, with 9 bases aligning to TRBD2. This CDR3 spans 15 amino acids. V gave up 3 bases and J gave up 6 bases; unmatched junction bases: 12. From germline, CDR1 is DFQATT and CDR2 SNEGSKA (reference sequence). Written as DNA, the CDR3 is TGCAGTGCTAGTTCCAGCGGGAGGCCCTCCCTCGAGCAGTACTTC. Residues: CSASSSGRPSLEQYF.